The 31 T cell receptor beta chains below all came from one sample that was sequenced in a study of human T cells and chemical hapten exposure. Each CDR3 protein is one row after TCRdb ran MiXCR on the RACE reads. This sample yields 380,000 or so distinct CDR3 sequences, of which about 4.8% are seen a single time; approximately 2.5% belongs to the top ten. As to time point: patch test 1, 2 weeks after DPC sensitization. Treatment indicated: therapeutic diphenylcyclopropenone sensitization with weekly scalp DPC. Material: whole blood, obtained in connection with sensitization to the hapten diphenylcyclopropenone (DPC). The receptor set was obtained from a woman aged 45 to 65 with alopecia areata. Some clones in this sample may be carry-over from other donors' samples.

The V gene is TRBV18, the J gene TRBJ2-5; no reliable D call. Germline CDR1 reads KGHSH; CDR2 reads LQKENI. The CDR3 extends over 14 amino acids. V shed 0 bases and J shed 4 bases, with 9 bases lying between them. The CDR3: CASSPPARSETQYF. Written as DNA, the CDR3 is TGTGCCAGCTCACCACCGGCCAGATCAGAGACCCAGTACTTC.

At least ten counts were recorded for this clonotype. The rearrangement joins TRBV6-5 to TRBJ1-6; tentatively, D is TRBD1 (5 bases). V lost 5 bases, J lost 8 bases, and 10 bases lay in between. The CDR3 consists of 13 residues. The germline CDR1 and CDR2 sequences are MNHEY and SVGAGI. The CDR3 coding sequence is TGTGCCAGCAGTCTCACAGGAGATTCACCCCTCCACTTT. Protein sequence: CASSLTGDSPLHF.

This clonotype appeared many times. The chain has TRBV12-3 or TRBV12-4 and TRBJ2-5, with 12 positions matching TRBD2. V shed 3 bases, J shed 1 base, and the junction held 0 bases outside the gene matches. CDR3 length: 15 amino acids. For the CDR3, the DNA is TGTGCCAGCAGTTTGACTAGCGGGAGCCAAGAGACCCAGTACTTC. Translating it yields CASSLTSGSQETQYF.

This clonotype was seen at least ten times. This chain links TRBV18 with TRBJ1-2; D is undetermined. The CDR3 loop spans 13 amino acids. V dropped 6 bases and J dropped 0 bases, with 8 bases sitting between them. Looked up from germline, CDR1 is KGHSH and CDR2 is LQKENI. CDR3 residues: CASSPVSNYGYTF. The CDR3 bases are TGTGCCAGCTCCCCCGTCTCTAACTATGGCTACACCTTC.

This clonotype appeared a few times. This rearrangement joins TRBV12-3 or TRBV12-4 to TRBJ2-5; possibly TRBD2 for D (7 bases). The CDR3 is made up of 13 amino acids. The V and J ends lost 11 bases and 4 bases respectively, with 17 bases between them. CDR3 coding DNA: TGTGCCTCGGCGGGGGACACGAGAGAGACCCAGTACTTC. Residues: CASAGDTRETQYF.

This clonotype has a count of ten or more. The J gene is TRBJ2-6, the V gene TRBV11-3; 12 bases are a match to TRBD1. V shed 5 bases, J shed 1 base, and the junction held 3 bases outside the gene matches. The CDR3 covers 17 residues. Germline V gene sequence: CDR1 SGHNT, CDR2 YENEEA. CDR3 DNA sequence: TGTGCCAGCAGCCCGGGACAGGGGGCGTCTGGGGCCAACGTCCTGACTTTC. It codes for CASSPGQGASGANVLTF.

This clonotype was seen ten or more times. Here the CDR3 reads CASSARTGGSPLHF. CDR3 in DNA: TGTGCCAGCAGCGCCCGGACAGGGGGTTCACCCCTCCACTTT. The chain is built from TRBV9 and TRBJ1-6, with 10 nucleotides matching TRBD1. J gave up 9 bases and V 3 bases, and 3 bases lay outside the gene matches. Germline CDR1 SGDLS, CDR2 YYNGEE. This CDR3 has 14 residues.

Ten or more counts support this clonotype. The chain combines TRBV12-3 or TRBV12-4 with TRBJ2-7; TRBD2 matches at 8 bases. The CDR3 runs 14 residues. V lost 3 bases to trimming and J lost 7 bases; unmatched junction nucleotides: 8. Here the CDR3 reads CASSFSGSTREQYF. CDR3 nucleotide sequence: TGTGCCAGCAGTTTCAGCGGGAGCACGAGGGAGCAGTACTTC.

CDR3 sequence (DNA): TGTGCCAGCAGCTTTACTAGCGGGCCATGGGGAGATACGCAGTATTTT. Translating gives CASSFTSGPWGDTQYF. The chain has TRBV7-9 and TRBJ2-3; 9 nucleotides agree with TRBD2. The CDR3 contains 16 residues. Germline CDR1 reads SEHNR; CDR2 reads FQNEAQ (reference sequence). V shed 3 bases, J shed 5 bases, and the junction held 9 bases outside the gene matches.

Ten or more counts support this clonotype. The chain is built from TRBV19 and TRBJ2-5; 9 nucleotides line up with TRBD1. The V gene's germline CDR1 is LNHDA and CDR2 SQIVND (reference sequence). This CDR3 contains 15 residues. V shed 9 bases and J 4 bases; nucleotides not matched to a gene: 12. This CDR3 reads CASGTGTGTGETQYF. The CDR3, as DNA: TGTGCCAGCGGGACCGGGACAGGGACAGGAGAGACCCAGTACTTC. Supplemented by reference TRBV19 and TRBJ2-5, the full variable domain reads DGGITQSPKYLFRKEGQNVTLSCEQNLNHDAMYWYRQDPGQGLRLIYYSQIVNDFQKGDIAEGYSVSREKKESFPLTVTSAQKNPTAFYLCASGTGTGTGETQYFGPGTRLLVL.

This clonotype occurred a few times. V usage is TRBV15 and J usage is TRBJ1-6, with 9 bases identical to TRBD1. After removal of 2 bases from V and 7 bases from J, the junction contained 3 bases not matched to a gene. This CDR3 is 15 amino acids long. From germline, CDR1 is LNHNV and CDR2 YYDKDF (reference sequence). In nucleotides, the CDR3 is TGTGCCACCAGCAGAACAGGGGGCGAGAATTCACCCCTCCACTTT. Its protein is CATSRTGGENSPLHF. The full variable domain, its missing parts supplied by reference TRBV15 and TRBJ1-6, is DAMVIQNPRYQVTQFGKPVTLSCSQTLNHNVMYWYQQKSSQAPKLLFHYYDKDFNNEADTPDNFQSRRPNTSFCFLDIRSPGLGDTAMYLCATSRTGGENSPLHFGNGTRLTVT.

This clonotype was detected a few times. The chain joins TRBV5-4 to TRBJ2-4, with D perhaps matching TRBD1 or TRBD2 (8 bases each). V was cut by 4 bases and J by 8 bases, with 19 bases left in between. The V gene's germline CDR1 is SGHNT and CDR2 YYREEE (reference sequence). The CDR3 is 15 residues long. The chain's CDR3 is CASSLQGAGGDIQYF. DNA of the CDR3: TGTGCCAGCAGCCTGCAGGGGGCGGGAGGTGACATTCAGTACTTC.

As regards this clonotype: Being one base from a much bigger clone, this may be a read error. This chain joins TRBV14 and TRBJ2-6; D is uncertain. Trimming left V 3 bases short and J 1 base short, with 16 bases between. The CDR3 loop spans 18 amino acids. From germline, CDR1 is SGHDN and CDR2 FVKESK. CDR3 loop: CASSHHYPPLSGANVLTF. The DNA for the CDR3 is TGTGCCAGCAGCCACCATTACCCCCCACTGTCTGGGGCCAACGTCCTGACTTTC.

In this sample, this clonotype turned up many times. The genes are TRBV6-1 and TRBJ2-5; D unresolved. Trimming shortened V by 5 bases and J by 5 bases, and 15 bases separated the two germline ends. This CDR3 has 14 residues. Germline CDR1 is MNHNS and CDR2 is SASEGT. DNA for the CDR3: TGTGCCAGCAGTCCCTCCGAAGCGCGGGAGACCCAGTACTTC. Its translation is CASSPSEARETQYF.

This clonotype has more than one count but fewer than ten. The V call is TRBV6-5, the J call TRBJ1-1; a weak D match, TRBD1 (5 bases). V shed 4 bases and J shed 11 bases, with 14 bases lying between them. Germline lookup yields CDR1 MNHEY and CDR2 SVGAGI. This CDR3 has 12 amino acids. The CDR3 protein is CASSSPGTGAFF. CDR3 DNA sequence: TGTGCCAGCAGTTCTCCCGGGACCGGGGCTTTCTTT.

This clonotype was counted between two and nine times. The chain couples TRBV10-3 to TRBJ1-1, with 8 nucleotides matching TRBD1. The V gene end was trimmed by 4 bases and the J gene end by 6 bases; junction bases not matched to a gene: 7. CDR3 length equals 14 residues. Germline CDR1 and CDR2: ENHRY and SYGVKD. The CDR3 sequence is CAISVGQGASEAFF. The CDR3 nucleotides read TGTGCCATCAGTGTCGGGCAGGGGGCGTCTGAAGCTTTCTTT.

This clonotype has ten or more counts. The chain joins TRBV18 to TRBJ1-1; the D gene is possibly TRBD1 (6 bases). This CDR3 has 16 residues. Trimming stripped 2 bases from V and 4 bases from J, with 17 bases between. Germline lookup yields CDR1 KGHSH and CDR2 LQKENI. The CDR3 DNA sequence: TGTGCCAGCTCACCATCCCCGGGGGGGGCAATCACTGAAGCTTTCTTT. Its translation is CASSPSPGGAITEAFF. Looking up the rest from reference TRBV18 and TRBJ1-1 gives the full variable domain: NAGVMQNPRHLVRRRGQEARLRCSPMKGHSHVYWYRQLPEEGLKFMVYLQKENIIDESGMPKERFSAEFPKEGPSILRIQQVVRGDSAAYFCASSPSPGGAITEAFFGQGTRLTVV.

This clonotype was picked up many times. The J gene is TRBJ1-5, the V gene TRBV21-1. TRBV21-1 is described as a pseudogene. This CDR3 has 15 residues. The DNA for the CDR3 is TGTGCCAGCAGCAAAAGGAGGGCAGGCAATCAGCCCCAGCATTTT. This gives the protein CASSKRRAGNQPQHF.

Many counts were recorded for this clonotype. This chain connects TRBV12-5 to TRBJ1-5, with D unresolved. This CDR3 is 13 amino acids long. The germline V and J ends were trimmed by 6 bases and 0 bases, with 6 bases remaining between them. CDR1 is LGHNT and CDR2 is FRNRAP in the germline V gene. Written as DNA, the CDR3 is TGTGCTAGTGGAAGTAATAGCAATCAGCCCCAGCATTTT. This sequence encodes CASGSNSNQPQHF.

This CDR3 reads CASSSYSRGLNTEAFF. Here the CDR3 DNA reads TGTGCCAGCAGCTCGTATTCTCGGGGGCTCAACACTGAAGCTTTCTTT. V is TRBV7-2 and J is TRBJ1-1; tentative D call: TRBD1 (6 bases). The V gene lost 4 bases and the J gene lost 2 bases, with 17 bases spanning the gap. This CDR3 region has 16 residues. Looked up from germline, CDR1 is SGHTA and CDR2 is FQGNSA.

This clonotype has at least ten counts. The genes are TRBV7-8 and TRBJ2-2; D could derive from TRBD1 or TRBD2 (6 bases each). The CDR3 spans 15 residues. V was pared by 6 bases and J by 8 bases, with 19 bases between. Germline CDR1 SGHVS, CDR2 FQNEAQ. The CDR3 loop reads CASSPIWGAGGELFF. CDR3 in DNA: TGTGCCAGCAGTCCCATCTGGGGGGCAGGAGGGGAGCTGTTTTTT.

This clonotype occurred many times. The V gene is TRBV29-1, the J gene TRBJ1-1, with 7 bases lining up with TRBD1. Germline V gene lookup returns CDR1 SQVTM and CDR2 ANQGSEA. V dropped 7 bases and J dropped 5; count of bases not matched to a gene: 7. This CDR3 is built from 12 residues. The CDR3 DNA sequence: TGCAGCGAGCGGACAGGAGGGACTGAAGCTTTCTTT. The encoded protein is CSERTGGTEAFF. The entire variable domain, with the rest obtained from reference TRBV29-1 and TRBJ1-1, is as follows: SAVISQKPSRDICQRGTSLTIQCQVDSQVTMMFWYRQQPGQSLTLIATANQGSEATYESGFVIDKFPISRPNLTFSTLTVSNMSPEDSSIYLCSERTGGTEAFFGQGTRLTVV.

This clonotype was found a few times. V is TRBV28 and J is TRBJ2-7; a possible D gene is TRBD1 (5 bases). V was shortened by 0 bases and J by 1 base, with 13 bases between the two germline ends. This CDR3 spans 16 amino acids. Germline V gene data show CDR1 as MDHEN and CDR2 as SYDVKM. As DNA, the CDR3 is TGTGCCAGCAGTTTATGGATGGCAGGGTCTTCCTACGAGCAGTACTTC. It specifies CASSLWMAGSSYEQYF.

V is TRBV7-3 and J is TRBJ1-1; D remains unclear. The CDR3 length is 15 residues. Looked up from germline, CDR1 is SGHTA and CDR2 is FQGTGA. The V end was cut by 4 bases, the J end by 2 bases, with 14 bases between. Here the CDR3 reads CASSSVDARNTEAFF. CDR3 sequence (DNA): TGTGCCAGCAGCTCCGTAGACGCCAGAAACACTGAAGCTTTCTTT.

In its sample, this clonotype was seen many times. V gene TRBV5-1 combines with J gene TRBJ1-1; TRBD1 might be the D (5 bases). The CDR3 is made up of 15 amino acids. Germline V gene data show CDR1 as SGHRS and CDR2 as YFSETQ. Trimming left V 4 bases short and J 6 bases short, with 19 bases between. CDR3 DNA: TGCGCCAGCAGCCTGGCGGGGAGTCGGGACGCTGAAGCTTTCTTT. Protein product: CASSLAGSRDAEAFF.

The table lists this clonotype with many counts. CDR3 in DNA: TGTGCCAGCAGCCCCGGGACAGCGAACTATGGCTACACCTTC. Protein sequence: CASSPGTANYGYTF. The chain links TRBV7-6 to TRBJ1-2; TRBD1 aligns across 7 bases. J was trimmed by 2 bases and V by 5 bases; bases with no gene match: 5. The V gene's germline CDR1 is SGHVS and CDR2 FNYEAQ. The CDR3 consists of 14 residues.

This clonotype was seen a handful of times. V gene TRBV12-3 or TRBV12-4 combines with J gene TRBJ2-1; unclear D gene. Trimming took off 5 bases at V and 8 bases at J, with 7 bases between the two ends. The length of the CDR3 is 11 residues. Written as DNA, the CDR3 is TGTGCCAGCAGTCTCGATTATGAGCAGTTCTTC. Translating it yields CASSLDYEQFF.

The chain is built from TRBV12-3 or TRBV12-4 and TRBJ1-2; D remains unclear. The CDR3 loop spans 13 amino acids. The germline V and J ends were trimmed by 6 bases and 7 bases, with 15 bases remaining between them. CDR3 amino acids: CASSPGRLSGYTF. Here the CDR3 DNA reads TGTGCCAGCAGCCCAGGACGGCTATCTGGCTACACCTTC.

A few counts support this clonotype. The CDR3 is CASSDRVSQPQHF. The CDR3 DNA reads TGTGCCAGCAGTGACAGGGTCAGTCAGCCCCAGCATTTT. The chain couples TRBV6-2 or TRBV6-3 to TRBJ1-5, with 7 bases lining up with TRBD1. V lost 5 bases to trimming and J lost 6 bases; unmatched junction nucleotides: 4. CDR1 MNHEY and CDR2 SVGEGT come from the germline V gene. This CDR3 has 13 residues.

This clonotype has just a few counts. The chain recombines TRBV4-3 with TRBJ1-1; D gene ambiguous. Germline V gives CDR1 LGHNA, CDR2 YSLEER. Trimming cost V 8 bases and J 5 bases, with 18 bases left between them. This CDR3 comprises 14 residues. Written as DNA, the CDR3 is TGCGCCAGCGCTCAAGGAGGGTACGGGACTGAAGCTTTCTTT. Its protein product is CASAQGGYGTEAFF.

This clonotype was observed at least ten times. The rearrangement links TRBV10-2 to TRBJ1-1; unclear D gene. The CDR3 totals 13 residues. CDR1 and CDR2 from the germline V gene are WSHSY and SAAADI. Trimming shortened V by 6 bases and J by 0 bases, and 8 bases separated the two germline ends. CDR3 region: CASRTQVNTEAFF. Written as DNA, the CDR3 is TGCGCCAGCAGAACTCAGGTGAACACTGAAGCTTTCTTT.